Here is one T cell receptor beta chain with its context. The protocol was immunoSEQ multiplex PCR, while the TCRdb copy is restricted to in-frame clones and leaves out a portion. Altogether about 270,000 clones are present, just over 90% being singletons, with the ten largest covering 2% to 2.5%. Participant ages covered roughly 18 to 89 years across around 25 US areas. Assignment of participants to cohorts was predicated upon participant-reported clinical history. The data belong to a study of blood T cell repertoires in COVID-19. Whole-study context: The study drew acute and convalescent COVID-19 samples from the United States, Italy and Spain.

From germline, CDR1 is MNHEY and CDR2 SMNVEV (reference sequence). This CDR3 comprises 13 residues. V was clipped by 2 bases and J by 5 bases, with 9 bases between them. The clonotype was recovered from a woman aged 40 to 50 with acute COVID-19. This chain joins TRBV27 and TRBJ2-5, with D possibly TRBD1 on 5 matching bases. Sequenced sample: PBMCs or T cells enriched from blood (not recorded which). The CDR3 region has the DNA TGTGCCAGCAGTTTACAGGGCTGGGAGACCCAGTACTTC. This encodes CASSLQGWETQYF.